This T cell receptor (beta chain) is drawn from a study of blood T cell repertoires in COVID-19. About the research overall: Acute and convalescent COVID-19 samples came from the United States, Italy and Spain.

Trimming took off 4 bases at V and 2 bases at J, with 7 bases between the two ends. Germline V CDR1 and CDR2: MNHEY, SVGEGT. The CDR3 is made up of 13 amino acids. Original data processing: From reference gene primer amplification, estimates of nucleated cell counts were derived. Data came from immunoSEQ multiplex PCR; TCRdb stores just in-frame clones and leaves some out. D and trimming come from the DNA, and the V and J calls and clone size come from that table. Of tens of thousands of clones in the sample, over 70% were seen once. This receptor was taken from a woman in her 70s with acute or convalescent COVID-19. The material sequenced was peripheral blood. V usage is TRBV6-2 or TRBV6-3 and J usage is TRBJ2-3; D ambiguous. This CDR3 is CASSFAVTDTQYF. CDR3 nucleotides: TGTGCCAGCAGTTTTGCGGTCACAGATACGCAGTATTTT.